This T cell receptor (beta chain) was documented in a study of T cell responses to AZD1222 COVID-19 vaccine. Study background: Second-dose timings of about 4 or about 12 weeks were pooled.

TCRdb's copy holds only in-frame clones and misses some; the assay was immunoSEQ multiplex PCR. The table lists more than 95,000 clones, about nine tenths of them singletons. Germline V gives CDR1 SNHLY, CDR2 FYNNEI. The CDR3 has 15 residues. V lost 3 bases to trimming and J lost 2 bases, with 13 bases between them. This clone is categorized as medium-sized. Sequenced here: peripheral blood, sampled on day 0 of AZD1222 vaccination. This rearrangement joins TRBV2 to TRBJ1-1, with a possible D match to TRBD1 (5 bases). The receptor was isolated from an adult in good health. The CDR3 DNA reads TGTGCCAGCAGTGAGCAGGGTAGTGTAAACACTGAAGCTTTCTTT. It codes for CASSEQGSVNTEAFF.